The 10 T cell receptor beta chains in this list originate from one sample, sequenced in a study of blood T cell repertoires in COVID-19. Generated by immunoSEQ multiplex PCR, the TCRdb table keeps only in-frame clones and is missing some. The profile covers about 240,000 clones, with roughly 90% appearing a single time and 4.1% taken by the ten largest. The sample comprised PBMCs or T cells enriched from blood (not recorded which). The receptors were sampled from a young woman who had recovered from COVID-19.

CDR3 in DNA: TGCGCCAGCAGCCCTGGGACTAGCACTAACGAGCAGTACTTC. The encoded protein is CASSPGTSTNEQYF. V gene TRBV5-1 combines with J gene TRBJ2-7; 9 nucleotides agree with TRBD2. The CDR3 is made up of 14 amino acids. From germline, CDR1 is SGHRS and CDR2 YFSETQ. The V segment lost 4 bases and the J segment 5 bases; nucleotides outside the gene matches: 7.

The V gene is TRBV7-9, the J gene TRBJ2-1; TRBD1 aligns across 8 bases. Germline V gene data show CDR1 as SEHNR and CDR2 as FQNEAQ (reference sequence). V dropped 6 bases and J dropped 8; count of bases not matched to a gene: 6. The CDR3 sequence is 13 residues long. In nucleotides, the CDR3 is TGTGCCAGCAGTCAGGGGGCATTGGATGAGCAGTTCTTC. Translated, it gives CASSQGALDEQFF. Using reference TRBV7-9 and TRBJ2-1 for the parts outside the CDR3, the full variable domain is DTGVSQNPRHKITKRGQNVTFRCDPISEHNRLYWYRQTLGQGPEFLTYFQNEAQLEKSRLLSDRFSAERPKGSFSTLEIQRTEQGDSAMYLCASSQGALDEQFFGPGTRLTVL.

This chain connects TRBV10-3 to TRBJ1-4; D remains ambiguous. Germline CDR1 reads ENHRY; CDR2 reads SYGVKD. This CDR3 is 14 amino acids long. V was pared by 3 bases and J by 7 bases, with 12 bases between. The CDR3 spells CAISDAGGGEKLFF. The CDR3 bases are TGTGCCATCAGTGATGCTGGAGGTGGTGAAAAACTGTTTTTT.

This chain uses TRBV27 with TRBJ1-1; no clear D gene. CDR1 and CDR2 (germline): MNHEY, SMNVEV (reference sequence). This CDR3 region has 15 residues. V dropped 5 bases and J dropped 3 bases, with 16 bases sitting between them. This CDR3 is CASSPHPGYHTEAFF. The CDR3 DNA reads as TGTGCCAGCAGTCCACACCCAGGTTACCACACTGAAGCTTTCTTT.

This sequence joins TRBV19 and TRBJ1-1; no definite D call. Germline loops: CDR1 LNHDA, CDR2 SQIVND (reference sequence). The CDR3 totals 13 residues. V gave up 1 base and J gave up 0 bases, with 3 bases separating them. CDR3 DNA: TGTGCCAGTAGTATAGGAGTGAACACTGAAGCTTTCTTT. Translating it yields CASSIGVNTEAFF.

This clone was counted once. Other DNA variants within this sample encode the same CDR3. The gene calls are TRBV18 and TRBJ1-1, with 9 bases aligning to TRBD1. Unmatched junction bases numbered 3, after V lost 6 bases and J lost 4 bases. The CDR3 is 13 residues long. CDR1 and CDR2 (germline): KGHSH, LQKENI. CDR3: CASSPGQGTEAFF. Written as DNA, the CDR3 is TGTGCCAGCTCTCCGGGACAGGGCACTGAAGCTTTCTTT.

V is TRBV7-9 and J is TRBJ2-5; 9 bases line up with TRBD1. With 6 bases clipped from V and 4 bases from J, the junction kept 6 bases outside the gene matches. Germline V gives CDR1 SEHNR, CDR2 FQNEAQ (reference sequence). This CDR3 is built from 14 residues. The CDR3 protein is CASSLTGGRETQYF. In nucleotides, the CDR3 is TGTGCCAGCAGTCTCACAGGGGGCCGAGAGACCCAGTACTTC.

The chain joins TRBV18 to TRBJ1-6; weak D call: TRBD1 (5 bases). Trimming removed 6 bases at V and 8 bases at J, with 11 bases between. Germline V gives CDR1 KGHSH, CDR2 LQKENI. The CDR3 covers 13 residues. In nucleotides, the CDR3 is TGTGCCAGCTCCCAAGACAGAGATTCACCCCTCCACTTT. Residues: CASSQDRDSPLHF.

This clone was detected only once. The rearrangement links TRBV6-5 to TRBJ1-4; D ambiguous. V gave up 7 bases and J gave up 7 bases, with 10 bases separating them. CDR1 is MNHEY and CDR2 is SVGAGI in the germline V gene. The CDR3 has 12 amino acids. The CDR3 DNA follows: TGTGCCAGCAATAACAGTGGTGAAAAACTGTTTTTT. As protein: CASNNSGEKLFF.

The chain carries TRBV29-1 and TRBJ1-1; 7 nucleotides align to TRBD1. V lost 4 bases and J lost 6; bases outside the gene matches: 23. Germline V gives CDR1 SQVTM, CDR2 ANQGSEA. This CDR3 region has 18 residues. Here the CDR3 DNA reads TGCAGCGTTGTAAGGTGGGCCGCTACACAGGGGTGGCGAGCTGAAGCTTTCTTT. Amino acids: CSVVRWAATQGWRAEAFF.